This TCR beta chain was retrieved from a study of OX40 agonist ivuxolimab in advanced cancers. Overall study context: Participants could have had prior anti-PD-1, anti-PD-L1 or anti-CTLA-4 therapy, and 40% had some. General observations from the study: On average, a greater number of expanded clones characterised CD8+ T cells relative to CD4+. The investigators did not determine what antigen specificity the expanded peripheral T cells had.

Clones were read by immunoSEQ multiplex PCR, and TCRdb kept only the in-frame ones, dropping some. The sample includes some 100,000 clones, approximately 92% of them seen just once. Baseline was the first blood sampling point, followed by cycle 4 day 1 and cycle 7 day 1. Concerning this clone: No antigen is known for it.

Germline V gene sequence: CDR1 MNHNS, CDR2 SASEGT. CDR3 size: 16 residues. The ends were cut back, 3 bases at V and 7 bases at J, with 19 bases in the middle. This clonotype was obtained from an adult with an advanced solid tumor such as melanoma, head and neck, liver or kidney cancer. The chain joins TRBV6-1 to TRBJ2-1; D is uncertain. This specimen consisted of CD4+ or CD8+ T cells sorted from blood, obtained in a trial of the OX40 agonist ivuxolimab. The CDR3 region has the DNA TGTGCCAGCAGTGATCGTCCCGCACCTTATCCTAATGAGCAGTTCTTC. It yields the protein CASSDRPAPYPNEQFF.